This TCR beta chain was sequenced for a study of molecular identifiers for immune sequencing clone quantification (dated by TCRdb to the late 2010s). Context from the whole study: In a replicate experiment, RNA from around 20,000 or 100,000 naive CD8 T cells was split into five aliquots, four of which were sequenced. This methods study benchmarked molecular-identifier clustering-based TCR repertoire sequencing (MIDCIRS) and TCR RNA copy counting, using CD8 T cells to do so.

Libraries of naive CD8 T cells were generated from about 19,000 to 1,100,000 sorted cells, with 10%, 30% or 50% of the purified RNA used. On a BD FACSAria II, naive CD8 T cells were FACS-sorted as CD8+CD4-CCR7+CD45RA+ and collected into RLT Plus buffer. Roughly ten TCR copies' worth of Jurkat RNA were spiked into 20,000-1,000,000 naive CD8 T cell samples to test detection sensitivity. Enrichment of CD8 T cells was performed with RosetteSep CD8+ T Cell Enrichment Cocktail and Ficoll-Paque, after which ACK red cell lysis was carried out. V is reduced by 0 bases and J by 4 bases, leaving a spacing of 12 bases between them. Via the germline V gene, CDR1 is SGHDT and CDR2 YYEEEE. The cysteine opens and the phenylalanine closes a CDR3 of 15 amino acids. Only CDR3 DNA remains: 45 bases, in frame from the first base. What the study reported, not specific to this receptor: Even against a background of around 900,000 naive CD8 T cells, spiked-in Jurkat TCR RNA amounting to a single cell's worth was reported to be detectable. Spiked-in Jurkat TCR RNA (around 9 copies' worth), which is not part of the donor repertoire, was contained in the naive libraries. Highly expanded clone sizes could be underestimated if identical TCR molecules share a barcode. In CMV-specific effector cells, clones with more than 20 RNA copies accounted for over 97% of molecules, whereas in naive cells such clones accounted for under 1%. Without barcode sub-clustering, chimeric consensus sequences inflated TCR diversity; chimeras reached as high as 47%. Modeling gave about three recovered TCR RNA copies per cell versus approximately 9 by digital PCR, implying about 30% capture efficiency.

This clonotype was seen repeatedly, ten times or more. No antigen is known for it. No base quality information exists; no much larger clone differs at one position. Libraries were prepared through PCR. TCRdb shows the sequencer as Illumina HiSeq 4000. Bulk TCR libraries were prepared as previously described, using TCR primers listed in Table S5. Total RNA was purified with the Qiagen AllPrep DNA/RNA kit. Before any analysis, reads coming from multiple sequencing runs of the same library were combined into one pool. Per the source publication's procedure: Reads were retained only if the reads had an exact TCR constant sequence, and the retained reads were trimmed to 150 nt and grouped according to their 12-nt molecular barcodes. Within each barcode group, reads were sub-clustered at a 15% Levenshtein threshold, and quality-weighted consensus sequences were built per RNA molecule. Non-functional sequences were excluded, and lower-count sequences lying one edit away from another sequence were also excluded. Based on a fit of two negative binomial distributions, barcode sub-clusters having less than 20% of the maximum read count were discarded. TCRdb reanalyzed the raw reads on its own, using fastp at Q25 for trimming and MiXCR for clone calling, and kept in-frame beta chains. Rows merge per CDR3 protein into single entries with the most common DNA and genes. TCRdb's processing, not the authors' own work, is the source of the V and J calls. This sample lists 600,000 to 650,000 distinct CDR3 sequences; 20% were detected once. The ten largest clones take up roughly 0.83% of the sample.

This receptor was identified in a human donor in good health. Some libraries in this study had Jurkat cell RNA spiked in. The sequencing sample was made of naive CD8+ T cells from blood, with Jurkat cell RNA spiked in. Explained via the paper, the cell subset or site label denotes: FACS-sorted CD8+CD4-CCR7+CD45RA+ naive T cells. Here the chain combines TRBV5-6 and TRBJ2-3; the D gene is perhaps TRBD1 or TRBD2, each of them matching over 6 bases. The CDR3 has the sequence CASSLVDRGADTQYF. Read as DNA, the sequence is TGTGCCAGCAGCTTGGTGGATAGGGGGGCAGATACGCAGTATTTT.